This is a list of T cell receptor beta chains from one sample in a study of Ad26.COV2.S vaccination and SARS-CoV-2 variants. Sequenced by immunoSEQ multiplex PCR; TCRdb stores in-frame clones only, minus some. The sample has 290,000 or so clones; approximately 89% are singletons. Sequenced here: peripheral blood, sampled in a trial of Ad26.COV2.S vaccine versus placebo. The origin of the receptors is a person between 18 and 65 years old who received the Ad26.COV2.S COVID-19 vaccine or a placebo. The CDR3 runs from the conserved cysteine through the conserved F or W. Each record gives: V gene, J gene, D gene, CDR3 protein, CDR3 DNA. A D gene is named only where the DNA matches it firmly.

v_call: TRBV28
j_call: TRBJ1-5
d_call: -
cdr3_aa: CASSLVTGYQPQHF
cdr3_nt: TGTGCCAGCAGTTTAGTAACAGGGTATCAGCCCCAGCATTTT

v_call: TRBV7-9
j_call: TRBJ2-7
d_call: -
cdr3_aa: CASSLGGSSFEQYF
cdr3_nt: TGTGCCAGCAGCTTAGGGGGGTCCTCCTTCGAGCAGTACTTC

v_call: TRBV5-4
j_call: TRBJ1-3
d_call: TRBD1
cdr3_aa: CASSLAPTGGNTIYF
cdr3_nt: TGTGCCAGCAGCTTGGCCCCGACAGGGGGAAACACCATATATTTT

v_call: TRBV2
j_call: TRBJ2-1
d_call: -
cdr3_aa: CASKDPGPNEQFF
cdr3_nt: TGTGCCAGCAAAGACCCGGGACCGAATGAGCAGTTCTTC

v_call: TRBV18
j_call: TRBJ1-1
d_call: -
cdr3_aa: CASSPGPSLPNTEAFF
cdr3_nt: TGTGCCAGCTCACCGGGCCCGTCTCTGCCGAACACTGAAGCTTTCTTT

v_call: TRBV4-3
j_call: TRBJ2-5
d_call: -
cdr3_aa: CASSQEGQGLQTQYF
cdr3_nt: TGCGCCAGCAGCCAAGAAGGGCAGGGGTTACAGACCCAGTACTTC

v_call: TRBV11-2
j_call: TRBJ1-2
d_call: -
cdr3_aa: CASSLFVRRTDANYGYTF
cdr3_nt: TGTGCCAGCAGCTTATTCGTACGGCGGACAGACGCTAACTATGGCTACACCTTC

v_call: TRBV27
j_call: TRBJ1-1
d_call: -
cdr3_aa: CASTRGLNTEAFF
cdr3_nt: TGTGCCAGCACGCGGGGCCTGAACACTGAAGCTTTCTTT

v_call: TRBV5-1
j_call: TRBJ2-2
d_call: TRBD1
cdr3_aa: CASSRTGGKTGELFF
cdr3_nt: TGCGCCAGCAGCCGGACAGGGGGCAAAACCGGGGAGCTGTTTTTT

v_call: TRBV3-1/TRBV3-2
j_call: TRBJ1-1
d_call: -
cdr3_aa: CASSQAFVQPNTEAFF
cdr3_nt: TGTGCCAGCAGCCAAGCCTTCGTACAGCCGAACACTGAAGCTTTCTTT

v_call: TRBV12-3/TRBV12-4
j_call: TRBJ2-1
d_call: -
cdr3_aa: CASSLYHNEQFF
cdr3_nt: TGTGCCAGCAGTTTGTACCACAATGAGCAGTTCTTC

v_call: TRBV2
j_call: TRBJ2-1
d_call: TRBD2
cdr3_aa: CASSASGLVLGEQFF
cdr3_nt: TGTGCCAGCAGTGCCTCGGGACTAGTTCTTGGTGAGCAGTTCTTC

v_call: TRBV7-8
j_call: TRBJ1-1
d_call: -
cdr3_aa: CASRTRSGDIAGMNTEAFF
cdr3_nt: TGTGCCAGCAGGACTCGAAGCGGTGACATTGCGGGGATGAACACTGAAGCTTTCTTT

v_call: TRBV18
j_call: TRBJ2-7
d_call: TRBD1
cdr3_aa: CASSQTGQGITYEQYF
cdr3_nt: TGTGCCAGCTCACAGACAGGACAGGGCATTACCTACGAGCAGTACTTC